This note documents a single TCR beta chain sequence. Antigen specificity is unknown. The sample comes from a study of OX40 agonist ivuxolimab in advanced cancers. Overall study context: Dose-escalation patients suffered from hepatocellular carcinoma, melanoma, renal cell or head and neck cancer. The study reported partial responses in three patients: one hepatocellular carcinoma, two cutaneous melanoma.

In germline, CDR1 is PRHDT, CDR2 FYEKMQ (reference sequence). The ends lost 0 bases at V and 6 bases at J; junction bases unmatched: 6. The CDR3 covers 16 residues. Study outcomes and limitations: The expanded peripheral T cells' antigen specificity was not determined. Several nonresponders also turned out to have low normalized T-cell clonal expansion.

Data came from immunoSEQ multiplex PCR; TCRdb stores just in-frame clones and leaves some out. The repertoire holds 30,000 or so clones, with around 90% as singletons. The chain uses TRBV13 and TRBJ2-1, with 9 nucleotides matching TRBD2. The sequencing here drew on CD4+ or CD8+ T cells sorted from blood, taken in a trial of the OX40 agonist ivuxolimab. The clonotype comes from an adult with an advanced solid tumor such as melanoma, head and neck, liver or kidney cancer. CDR3 DNA sequence: TGTGCCAGCAGCTTAGGGCTAGCGGGGATCTTCAATGAGCAGTTCTTC. It specifies CASSLGLAGIFNEQFF. Full variable domain (outside the CDR3, taken from reference TRBV13 and TRBJ2-1): AAGVIQSPRHLIKEKRETATLKCYPIPRHDTVYWYQQGPGQDPQFLISFYEKMQSDKGSIPDRFSAQQFSDYHSELNMSSLELGDSALYFCASSLGLAGIFNEQFFGPGTRLTVL.